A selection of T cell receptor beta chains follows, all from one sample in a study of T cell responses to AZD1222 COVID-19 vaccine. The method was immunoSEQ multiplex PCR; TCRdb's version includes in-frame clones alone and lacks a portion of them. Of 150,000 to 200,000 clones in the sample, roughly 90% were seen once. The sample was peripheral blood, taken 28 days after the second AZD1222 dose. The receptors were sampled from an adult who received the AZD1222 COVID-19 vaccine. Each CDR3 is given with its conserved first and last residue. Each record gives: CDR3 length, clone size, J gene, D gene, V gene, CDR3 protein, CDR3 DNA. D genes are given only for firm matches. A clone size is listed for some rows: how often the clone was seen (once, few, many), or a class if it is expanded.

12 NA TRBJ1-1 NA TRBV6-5 CASSIGLNEAFF TGTGCCAGCAGTATCGGACTAAATGAAGCTTTCTTT
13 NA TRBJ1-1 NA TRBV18 CASSPVPNTEAFF TGTGCCAGCTCACCGGTACCCAACACTGAAGCTTTCTTT
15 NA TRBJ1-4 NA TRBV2 CASGQRGGTEEKLFF TGTGCCAGCGGGCAGAGGGGGGGCACGGAAGAAAAACTGTTTTTT
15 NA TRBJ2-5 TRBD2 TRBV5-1 CASSELAGSQETQYF TGCGCCAGCAGCGAACTAGCGGGAAGCCAAGAGACCCAGTACTTC
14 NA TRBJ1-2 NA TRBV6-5 CASSSLGVDYGYTF TGTGCCAGCAGTTCGCTTGGGGTAGACTATGGCTACACCTTC
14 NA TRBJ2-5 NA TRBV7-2 CASSSRGSQETQYF TGTGCCAGCAGCTCTAGGGGGTCCCAAGAGACCCAGTACTTC
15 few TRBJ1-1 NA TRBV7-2 CASNLLPGSYTEAFF TGTGCCAGCAATTTACTTCCAGGGTCATACACTGAAGCTTTCTTT
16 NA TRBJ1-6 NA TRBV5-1 CASSLWSEGYNSPLHF TGCGCCAGCAGCTTGTGGTCGGAAGGGTATAATTCACCCCTCCACTTT
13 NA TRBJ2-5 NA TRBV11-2 CASSARRQETQYF TGTGCCAGCAGCGCTCGACGGCAAGAGACCCAGTACTTC
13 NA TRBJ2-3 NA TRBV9 CASSANSADTQYF TGTGCCAGCAGCGCCAATTCCGCAGATACGCAGTATTTT
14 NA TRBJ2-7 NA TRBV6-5 CASMEGGGVYEQYF TGTGCCAGCATGGAGGGGGGGGGCGTCTACGAGCAGTACTTC
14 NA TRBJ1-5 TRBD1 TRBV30 CAWSVLGGTGPQHF TGTGCCTGGAGTGTACTCGGGGGGACAGGGCCCCAGCATTTT